This TCR beta chain was sequenced during a study of T cell responses to AZD1222 COVID-19 vaccine. Unmatched junction bases numbered 11, after V lost 5 bases and J lost 7 bases. The CDR3 has 14 residues. Germline V gene sequence: CDR1 LNHDA, CDR2 SQIVND (reference sequence). Generated by immunoSEQ multiplex PCR, the TCRdb table keeps only in-frame clones and is missing some. The repertoire includes more than 85,000 clones, about nine tenths of them detected once, and 1.5% to 2% sits in the top ten. In this sample, this clone turned up once. This rearrangement joins TRBV19 to TRBJ2-7, with 7 bases lining up with TRBD2. The sequencing here drew on peripheral blood, taken on day 0 of AZD1222 vaccination. The TCR was taken from an adult in good health. As DNA, the CDR3 is TGTGCCAGTAGTCCGCCGGGGGGAGGTAGGGAGCAGTACTTC. Translated, it gives CASSPPGGGREQYF.